This T cell receptor beta chain stems from a study of T-cell memory formation after mild COVID-19. Study-wide findings and caveats: Clones contracting day 15 to 85 were balanced CD4/CD8; later expanders leaned CD4+. Clones that contracted clustered mainly in CM and EM if CD4+ and in EMRA if CD8+.

In regard to this clonotype: Antigen unknown.

TCRdb re-derived calls from the 5' RACE reads in MiXCR, one entry per CDR3 protein. The top ten hold around 12% of the sample, which has about 400,000 distinct CDR3 sequences, under 25% seen once. V was pared by 10 bases and J by 0 bases, with 22 bases between. Germline CDR1 reads MNHNS; CDR2 reads SASEGT. CDR3 length: 17 residues. The sequenced material came from PBMCs or a T cell subset sorted from them (not recorded which). This sequence originates from an adult woman who had mild COVID-19 (a few samples of this study predate the infection). Cell type and time point are not known. This chain uses TRBV6-1 with TRBJ1-3; D gene ambiguous. CDR3 bases: TGTGCCATCCAGCTGGCGCCGCATACGACCTCTGGAAACACCATATATTTT. Its translation: CAIQLAPHTTSGNTIYF.